The entry below describes one TCR beta chain. As yet, its antigen is unknown. The V gene's germline CDR1 is DFQATT and CDR2 SNEGSKA (reference sequence). J lost 8 bases, V lost 3 bases, and 8 bases had no gene match. The CDR3 length is 15 residues. This record comes from a study of post-analysis software for immune sequencing data. Across the study: The disease courses covered relapsing-remitting, secondary progressive and progressive-relapsing multiple sclerosis. Findings and caveats of the study: Compared with controls, patients had more of roughly five TRBV segments, including TRBV5-6, TRBV5-1 and TRBV20-1. Strong same-batch co-clustering of samples appeared with F measure clustering. Compared against controls, patients with multiple sclerosis displayed significantly lower normalized Chao1 diversity.

Included in the TCR beta cDNA libraries were unique molecular identifiers. Starting from about 0.94 to 9.7 million T cells, the study yielded 450,000 to 500,000 cDNA molecules. MiXCR was run by TCRdb on the PCR reads, yielding one entry per CDR3 protein. Seen here are 750,000 to 950,000 distinct CDR3 sequences, more than 45% observed once, and the top ten hold 4.9%. Sequencing was carried out using blood. The TCR sequence derives from a girl aged 5 to 17 with multiple sclerosis. This chain links TRBV20-1 with TRBJ2-1; 12 nucleotides match TRBD2. For the CDR3, the DNA is TGCAGTGCTAGTTTGGTCCTAGCGGGAGGGTATGAGCAGTTCTTC. Translating gives CSASLVLAGGYEQFF.